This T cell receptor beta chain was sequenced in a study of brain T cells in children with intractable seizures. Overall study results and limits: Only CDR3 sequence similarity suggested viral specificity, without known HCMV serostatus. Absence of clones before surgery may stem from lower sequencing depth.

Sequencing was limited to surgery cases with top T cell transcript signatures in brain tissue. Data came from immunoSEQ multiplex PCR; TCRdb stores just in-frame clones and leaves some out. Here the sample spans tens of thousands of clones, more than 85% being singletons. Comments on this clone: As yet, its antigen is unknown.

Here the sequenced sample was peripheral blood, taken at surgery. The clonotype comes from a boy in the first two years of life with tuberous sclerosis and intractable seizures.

The CDR3 is CASSLTSGTYEQYF. CDR3 bases: TGTGCCAGCAGTCTGACTAGCGGGACCTACGAGCAGTACTTC. The chain has TRBV6-5 and TRBJ2-7; 11 bases are shared with TRBD2. CDR3 length: 14 residues. Per the germline V gene, CDR1 is MNHEY and CDR2 is SVGAGI. The J segment lost 2 bases and the V segment lost 5 bases, leaving 2 bases of the junction unmatched.